The 12 T cell receptor beta chains presented below share a single source sample, sequenced in a study of OX40 agonist ivuxolimab in advanced cancers. The table came from immunoSEQ multiplex PCR; TCRdb's copy has only in-frame clones and leaves some out. Seen here are some 95,000 clones, approximately 90% observed once, and the top ten hold 0.8% to 1%. The specimen was CD4+ or CD8+ T cells sorted from blood, collected in a trial of the OX40 agonist ivuxolimab. The source of these receptors is an adult with an advanced solid tumor such as melanoma, head and neck, liver or kidney cancer.

V and J are TRBV7-9 and TRBJ2-7; D tentatively fits TRBD1 or TRBD2 (7 bases each). The CDR3 contains 13 residues. From germline, CDR1 is SEHNR and CDR2 FQNEAQ (reference sequence). Trimming shortened V by 10 bases and J by 2 bases, and 15 bases separated the two germline ends. CDR3 in DNA: TGTGCCACCTCTCAGGGGGGGCCCTACGAGCAGTACTTC. Protein sequence: CATSQGGPYEQYF.

The chain carries TRBV7-6 and TRBJ1-4; perhaps TRBD1 as D (5 bases). The germline V gene encodes CDR1 SGHVS and CDR2 FNYEAQ. CDR3 length: 14 amino acids. V was pared by 6 bases and J by 8 bases, with 16 bases between. This chain's CDR3 is CASSQTELSEKLFF. The CDR3 coding sequence is TGTGCCAGCAGTCAGACAGAACTTAGCGAAAAACTGTTTTTT.

This chain connects TRBV4-1 to TRBJ2-1; D tentatively fits TRBD1 or TRBD2 (5 bases each). Trimming took off 4 bases at V and 6 bases at J, with 19 bases between the two ends. The CDR3 consists of 16 residues. CDR1 and CDR2 from the germline V gene are MGHRA and YSYEKL. The DNA for the CDR3 is TGCGCCAGCAGCCCCCGGGGCGGGCCGTTCACCAATGAGCAGTTCTTC. It yields the protein CASSPRGGPFTNEQFF.

This chain connects TRBV7-6 to TRBJ2-1; D remains ambiguous. V gave up 1 base and J gave up 7 bases, with 8 bases separating them. Germline values: CDR1 SGHVS, CDR2 FNYEAQ. The CDR3 consists of 13 residues. DNA for the CDR3: TGTGCCAGCAGCTTAGACCGCGCGAATGAGCAGTTCTTC. This sequence encodes CASSLDRANEQFF.

The chain combines TRBV6-5 with TRBJ2-1; D could derive from TRBD1 or TRBD2 (5 bases each). CDR3 length: 13 residues. CDR1 and CDR2 from the germline V gene are MNHEY and SVGAGI. Trimming left V 8 bases short and J 9 bases short, with 17 bases between. The DNA of the CDR3 is TGTGCCAGCCAGACTACATGGGGGAGTGAGCAGTTCTTC. Its protein product is CASQTTWGSEQFF.

Concerning this clone: An end of the junction differs from the germline gene, which may be a read error. CDR3 DNA: TGTGCCCGGAGCAGGCTTGATAGGGAGCCTTACAATGAGCAGTTCTTC. This gives the protein CARSRLDREPYNEQFF. The chain has TRBV30 and TRBJ2-1, with D possibly being TRBD2 (5 bases). Germline V CDR1 and CDR2: GTSNPN, SVGIG (reference sequence). The CDR3 consists of 16 residues.

This clone has only one observation. The V gene is TRBV7-8, the J gene TRBJ2-3; the match to TRBD2 covers 9 bases. The germline V gene encodes CDR1 SGHVS and CDR2 FQNEAQ. V was pared by 5 bases and J by 7 bases, with 13 bases of the junction left unmatched. The length of the CDR3 is 16 residues. CDR3 sequence: CASSPEAGTSPNTQYF. The CDR3 DNA sequence: TGTGCCAGCAGCCCAGAGGCCGGGACTAGCCCTAATACGCAGTATTTT.

V and J are TRBV5-1 and TRBJ2-3; the match to TRBD2 covers 8 bases. Germline assignment: CDR1 SGHRS and CDR2 YFSETQ. The CDR3 extends over 16 amino acids. The trim removed 2 bases at V and 1 base at J, leaving 6 bases unmatched. The CDR3 sequence is CASSFLGAGGTDTQYF. In DNA, the CDR3 is TGCGCCAGCAGCTTCCTCGGAGCGGGGGGCACAGATACGCAGTATTTT.

This clone has just a few counts. The chain links TRBV7-6 to TRBJ1-2; TRBD1 is a possible D gene (5 bases). The V end was cut by 4 bases, the J end by 7 bases, with 10 bases between. The length of the CDR3 is 12 residues. The germline gives CDR1 SGHVS, CDR2 FNYEAQ. The CDR3 reads CASSSRDVGYTF. DNA of the CDR3: TGTGCCAGCAGCTCCCGGGACGTTGGCTACACCTTC.

Here the CDR3 DNA reads TGTGCCAGCATGAGGGTAGCGGGAGGGCACACAGATACGCAGTATTTT. Translating gives CASMRVAGGHTDTQYF. The genes are TRBV27 and TRBJ2-3, with TRBD2 matching over 11 bases. This CDR3 region has 16 residues. Germline V gene sequence: CDR1 MNHEY, CDR2 SMNVEV (reference sequence). After removal of 7 bases from V and 2 bases from J, the junction contained 8 bases not matched to a gene.

This clone came up a few times. V gene TRBV6-1 combines with J gene TRBJ1-2; D ambiguous. The length of the CDR3 is 14 residues. Per the germline V gene, CDR1 is MNHNS and CDR2 is SASEGT. The V gene lost 8 bases and the J gene lost 7 bases, with 20 bases spanning the gap. The DNA of the CDR3 is TGTGCCAGCTTTCCCACTGGTCGGGAGGTTGGCTACACCTTC. Translated: CASFPTGREVGYTF.

The V gene is TRBV28, the J gene TRBJ2-7; D is ambiguous. The CDR3 has 12 residues. CDR1 is MDHEN, CDR2 SYDVKM, per germline. Trimming took 2 bases from V and 3 from J, leaving 5 bases between them. CDR3 residues: CASSLIGYEQYF. The CDR3, as DNA: TGTGCCAGCAGTTTAATAGGCTACGAGCAGTACTTC.